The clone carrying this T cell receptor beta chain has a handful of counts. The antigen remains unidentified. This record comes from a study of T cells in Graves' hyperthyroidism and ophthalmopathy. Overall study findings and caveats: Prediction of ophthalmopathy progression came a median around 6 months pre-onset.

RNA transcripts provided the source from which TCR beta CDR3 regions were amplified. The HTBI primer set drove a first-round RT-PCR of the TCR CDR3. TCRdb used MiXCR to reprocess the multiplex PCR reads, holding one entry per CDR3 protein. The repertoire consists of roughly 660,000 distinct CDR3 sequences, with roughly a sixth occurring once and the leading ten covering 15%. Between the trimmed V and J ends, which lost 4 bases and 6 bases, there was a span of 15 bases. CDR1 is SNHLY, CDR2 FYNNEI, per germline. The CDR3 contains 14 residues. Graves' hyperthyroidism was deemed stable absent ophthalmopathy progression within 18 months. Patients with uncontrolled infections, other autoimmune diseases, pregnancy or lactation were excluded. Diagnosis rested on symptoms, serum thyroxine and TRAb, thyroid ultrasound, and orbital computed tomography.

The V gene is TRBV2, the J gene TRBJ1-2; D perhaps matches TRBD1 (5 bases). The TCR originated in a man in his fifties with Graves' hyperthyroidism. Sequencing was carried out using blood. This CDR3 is CASSGSWGSDGYTF. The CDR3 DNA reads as TGTGCCAGCAGTGGCAGTTGGGGGTCTGATGGCTACACCTTC. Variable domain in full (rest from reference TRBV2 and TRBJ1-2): EPEVTQTPSHQVTQMGQEVILRCVPISNHLYFYWYRQILGQKVEFLVSFYNNEISEKSEIFDDQFSVERPDGSNFTLKIRSTKLEDSAMYFCASSGSWGSDGYTFGSGTRLTVV.